Listed below are T cell receptor beta chains from one sample, sequenced in a study of T-cell memory formation after mild COVID-19. One entry per CDR3 protein results from TCRdb running MiXCR on the 5' RACE reads. The table includes around 370,000 distinct CDR3 sequences, 20% to 25% detected once. Input material: PBMCs or a T cell subset sorted from them (not recorded which). The receptor set was obtained from an adult woman who had mild COVID-19 (a few samples of this study predate the infection). Cell type and time point are not known. Each CDR3 is given with its conserved first and last residue. Each record gives: clone size, CDR3 length, J gene, V gene, D gene, CDR3 DNA, CDR3 protein. The D gene is left open where the match is weak. Some rows have no size entry. The others give once, few or many, or a class for an expanded clone.

-	18	TRBJ1-3	TRBV16	-	TGTGCCAGCAGCCAAAGTCTACCTTGGGTTCTCTCTGGAAACACCATATATTTT	CASSQSLPWVLSGNTIYF
few	15	TRBJ2-5	TRBV4-1	TRBD2	TGCGCCAGCAGCCTACTAGCGGGAGCTGGAGAGACCCAGTACTTC	CASSLLAGAGETQYF
few	16	TRBJ2-1	TRBV4-1	TRBD1	TGCGCCAGCAGCCAAGGATGGGACAGTCCCTACAATGAGCAGTTCTTC	CASSQGWDSPYNEQFF
-	16	TRBJ2-3	TRBV7-8	-	TGTGCCAGCAGCCCGAGAGCGTTTGGAGGAACAGATACGCAGTATTTT	CASSPRAFGGTDTQYF
few	15	TRBJ2-7	TRBV4-3	-	TGCGCCAGCAGCCAAGATTCCGGGAACTCCTACGAGCAGTACTTC	CASSQDSGNSYEQYF
few	15	TRBJ1-2	TRBV7-9	TRBD1	TGTGCCAGCAGTTATCCGGGACAGGGGTTCGGTGGCTACACCTTC	CASSYPGQGFGGYTF
-	13	TRBJ2-5	TRBV25-1	TRBD2	TGTGCCAGCAGTGGCGGGAGGGGGGAGACCCAGTACTTC	CASSGGRGETQYF
few	15	TRBJ1-4	TRBV3-1	-	TGTGCCAGCAGCTTTAAAGTCGCAGTAAATGAAAAACTGTTTTTT	CASSFKVAVNEKLFF
-	15	TRBJ2-1	TRBV5-1	-	TGCGCCAGCAGCTTCGGGGACAACGCCTACAATGAGCAGTTCTTC	CASSFGDNAYNEQFF
-	14	TRBJ1-5	TRBV20-1	-	TGCAGTGCTAGGGACAACCGATACAATCAGCCCCAGCATTTT	CSARDNRYNQPQHF
-	12	TRBJ2-7	TRBV7-8	-	TGTGCCAGCAGCCCCCGCCGGGGGTCCCAGTACTTC	CASSPRRGSQYF
few	14	TRBJ1-2	TRBV5-1	-	TGCGCCAGCACAAACAGCGGGGGTGCCTATGGCTACACCTTC	CASTNSGGAYGYTF
-	15	TRBJ2-1	TRBV27	-	TGTGCCAGCAGTTTGGGGGGAACGGGCTACAATGAGCAGTTCTTC	CASSLGGTGYNEQFF
many	14	TRBJ2-7	TRBV7-8	-	TGTGCCAGCAGCCCCGGACGGAGCTCCTACGAGCAGTACTTC	CASSPGRSSYEQYF
few	19	TRBJ2-1	TRBV7-2	TRBD1	TGTGCCAGCAGAGGACAGGGGGCAGGCCTAGCGGGGCTCTGGAATGAGCAGTTCTTC	CASRGQGAGLAGLWNEQFF
-	15	TRBJ1-2	TRBV6-5	-	TGTGCCAGCAGTTACGATACCACACGGGGCTATGGCTACACCTTC	CASSYDTTRGYGYTF
few	16	TRBJ2-2	TRBV9	TRBD1	TGTGCCAGCAGCGCGGGGACAGGGGTAATTGACGGGGAGCTGTTTTTT	CASSAGTGVIDGELFF
few	16	TRBJ2-2	TRBV20-1	TRBD2	TGCAGTGCTAGAACTAGCGGGAAGGAGATCACCGGGGAGCTGTTTTTT	CSARTSGKEITGELFF
-	14	TRBJ1-1	TRBV5-6	-	TGTGCCAGCAGCTATACCCGGTGGGACACTGAAGCTTTCTTT	CASSYTRWDTEAFF
few	15	TRBJ1-2	TRBV10-3	TRBD1	TGTGCCATCAGATCGGACAGGGGAAGTCCCTATGGCTACACCTTC	CAIRSDRGSPYGYTF
few	14	TRBJ2-7	TRBV5-1	-	TGCGCCAGCAGCTTGGTTCTCCTCTCCTACGAGCAGTACTTC	CASSLVLLSYEQYF
few	15	TRBJ1-2	TRBV7-2	TRBD1	TGTGCCAGCAGTTATACTCACGACAGGGTCTATGGCTACACCTTC	CASSYTHDRVYGYTF
many	14	TRBJ2-4	TRBV7-8	-	TGTGCCAGCAGCCTCCGGGGGATCGGAAACATTCAGTACTTC	CASSLRGIGNIQYF